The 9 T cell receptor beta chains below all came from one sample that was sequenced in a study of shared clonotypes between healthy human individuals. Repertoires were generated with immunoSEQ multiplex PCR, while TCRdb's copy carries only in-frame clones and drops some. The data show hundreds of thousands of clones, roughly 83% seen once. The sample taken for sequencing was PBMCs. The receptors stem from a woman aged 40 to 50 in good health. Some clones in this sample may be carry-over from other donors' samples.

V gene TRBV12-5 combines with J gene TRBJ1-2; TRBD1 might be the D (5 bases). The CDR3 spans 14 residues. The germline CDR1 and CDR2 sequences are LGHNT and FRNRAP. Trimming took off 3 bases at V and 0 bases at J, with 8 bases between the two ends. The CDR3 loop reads CASGFGTSNYGYTF. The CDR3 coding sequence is TGTGCTAGTGGTTTCGGGACCTCTAACTATGGCTACACCTTC.

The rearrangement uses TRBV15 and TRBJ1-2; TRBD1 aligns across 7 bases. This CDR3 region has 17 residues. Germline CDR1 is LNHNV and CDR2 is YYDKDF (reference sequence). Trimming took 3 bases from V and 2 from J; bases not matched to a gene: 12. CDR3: CATSSGVGDSLNYGYTF. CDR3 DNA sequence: TGTGCCACCAGCAGTGGGGTAGGGGACAGCCTAAACTATGGCTACACCTTC.

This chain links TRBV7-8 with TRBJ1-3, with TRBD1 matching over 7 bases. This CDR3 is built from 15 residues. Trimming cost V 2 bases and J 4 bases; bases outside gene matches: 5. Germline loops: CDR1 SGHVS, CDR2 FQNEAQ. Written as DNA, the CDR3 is TGTGCCAGCAGCTTAACACAGGGGTCCGGAAACACCATATATTTT. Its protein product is CASSLTQGSGNTIYF.

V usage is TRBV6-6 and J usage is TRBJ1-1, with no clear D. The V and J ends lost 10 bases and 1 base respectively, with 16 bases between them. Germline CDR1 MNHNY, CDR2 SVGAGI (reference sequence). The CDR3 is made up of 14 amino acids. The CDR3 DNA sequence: TGTGCCAAAACCGCCCCGGACTGGAACACTGAAGCTTTCTTT. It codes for CAKTAPDWNTEAFF.

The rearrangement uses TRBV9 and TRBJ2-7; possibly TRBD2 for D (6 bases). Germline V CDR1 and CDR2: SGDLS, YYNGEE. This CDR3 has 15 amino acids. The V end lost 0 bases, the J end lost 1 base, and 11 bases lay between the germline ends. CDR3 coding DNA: TGTGCCAGCAGCGTAGACCTAGGACTATCCTACGAGCAGTACTTC. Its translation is CASSVDLGLSYEQYF.

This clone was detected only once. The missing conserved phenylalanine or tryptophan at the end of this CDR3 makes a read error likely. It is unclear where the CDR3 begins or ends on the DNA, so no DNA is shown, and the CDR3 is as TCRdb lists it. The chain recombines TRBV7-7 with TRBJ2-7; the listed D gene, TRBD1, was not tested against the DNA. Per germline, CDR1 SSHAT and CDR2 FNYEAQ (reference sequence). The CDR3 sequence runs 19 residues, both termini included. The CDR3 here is CASSLHTGFEWGTGLGILL.

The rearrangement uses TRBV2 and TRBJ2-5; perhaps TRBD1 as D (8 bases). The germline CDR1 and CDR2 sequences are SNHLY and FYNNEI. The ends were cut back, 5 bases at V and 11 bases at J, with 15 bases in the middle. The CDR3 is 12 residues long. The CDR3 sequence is CASSRTGGEQYF. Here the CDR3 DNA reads TGTGCCAGCAGTCGAACAGGGGGGGAGCAGTACTTC.

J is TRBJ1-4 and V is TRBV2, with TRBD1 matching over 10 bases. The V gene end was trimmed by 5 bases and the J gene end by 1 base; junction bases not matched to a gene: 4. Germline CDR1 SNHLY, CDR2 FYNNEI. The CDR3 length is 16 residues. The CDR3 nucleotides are TGTGCCAGCAGTCAGAGGGACAGGGGAACTAATGAAAAACTGTTTTTT. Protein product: CASSQRDRGTNEKLFF.

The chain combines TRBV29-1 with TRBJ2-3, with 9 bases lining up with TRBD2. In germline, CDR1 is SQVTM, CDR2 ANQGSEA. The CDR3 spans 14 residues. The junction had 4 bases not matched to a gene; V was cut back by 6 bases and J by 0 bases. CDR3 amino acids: CSVATSGSTDTQYF. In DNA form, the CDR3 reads TGCAGCGTCGCAACTAGCGGGAGCACAGATACGCAGTATTTT.